Listed below are T cell receptor beta chains from one sample, sequenced in a study of T cells after yellow fever vaccination. TCRdb recomputed calls from the 5' RACE reads with MiXCR, one row per CDR3 protein. The table records about 320,000 distinct CDR3 sequences, 6.5% to 8.5% of them present only once. Sequenced material: PBMCs, taken more than 35 days after the first yellow fever vaccination. The receptor set was obtained from a man aged 18 to 35 who received the YFV17D yellow fever vaccine. Both conserved end residues are part of each CDR3. Each record gives: J gene, V gene, clone size, CDR3 protein. Some rows have no size entry. The others give once, few or many, or a class for an expanded clone.

j_call: TRBJ2-5; v_call: TRBV4-3; clone_size: .; cdr3_aa: CASSQRTRTWETLYF
j_call: TRBJ2-6; v_call: TRBV7-2; clone_size: .; cdr3_aa: CASSPGPNSGANVLTF
j_call: TRBJ2-7; v_call: TRBV5-5; clone_size: once; cdr3_aa: CASILSSYEQYF
j_call: TRBJ2-7; v_call: TRBV5-1; clone_size: .; cdr3_aa: CASSHQGSSYEQYF
j_call: TRBJ1-6; v_call: TRBV12-3/TRBV12-4; clone_size: many; cdr3_aa: CASSFLPGSNSPLHF
j_call: TRBJ1-1; v_call: TRBV4-2; clone_size: .; cdr3_aa: CASSHEGENTEAFF
j_call: TRBJ2-1; v_call: TRBV9; clone_size: many; cdr3_aa: CASSVATDRLKGNEQFF
j_call: TRBJ1-6; v_call: TRBV5-8; clone_size: few; cdr3_aa: CASSMPWGQGTSPLHF
j_call: TRBJ1-5; v_call: TRBV23-1; clone_size: .; cdr3_aa: CARMIIGQSNQPQHF
j_call: TRBJ1-1; v_call: TRBV18; clone_size: .; cdr3_aa: CASSPIDRTEAFF
j_call: TRBJ1-4; v_call: TRBV29-1; clone_size: .; cdr3_aa: CSVGWAENEKLFF
j_call: TRBJ2-5; v_call: TRBV11-2; clone_size: few; cdr3_aa: CASSPLPAQETQYF
j_call: TRBJ1-2; v_call: TRBV20-1; clone_size: many; cdr3_aa: CSAKGGANYGYTF
j_call: TRBJ2-3; v_call: TRBV5-1; clone_size: many; cdr3_aa: CASSLGAADTQYF
j_call: TRBJ1-2; v_call: TRBV24-1; clone_size: .; cdr3_aa: CATGHRDGYTF
j_call: TRBJ1-1; v_call: TRBV5-1; clone_size: few; cdr3_aa: CASSSDEGTEAFF
j_call: TRBJ1-6; v_call: TRBV27; clone_size: many; cdr3_aa: CASSPPGNSPLHF
j_call: TRBJ2-1; v_call: TRBV14; clone_size: few; cdr3_aa: CASSQTWSSNEQFF
j_call: TRBJ1-2; v_call: TRBV7-2; clone_size: .; cdr3_aa: CASSPSTLRADGYTF
j_call: TRBJ1-6; v_call: TRBV7-9; clone_size: few; cdr3_aa: CASTEGYSPLHF
j_call: TRBJ2-1; v_call: TRBV5-1; clone_size: many; cdr3_aa: CASTPGTGGHEQFF
j_call: TRBJ2-7; v_call: TRBV18; clone_size: .; cdr3_aa: CASSPADRYSSYEQYF
j_call: TRBJ2-3; v_call: TRBV5-4; clone_size: .; cdr3_aa: CASSQGGREAQYF
j_call: TRBJ2-1; v_call: TRBV4-1; clone_size: few; cdr3_aa: CASSPRDKSYNEQFF
j_call: TRBJ2-1; v_call: TRBV10-3; clone_size: medium-sized; cdr3_aa: CAIRRLGSYNEQFF
j_call: TRBJ1-1; v_call: TRBV2; clone_size: .; cdr3_aa: CTSCPERQGMANTEAFF
j_call: TRBJ1-6; v_call: TRBV13; clone_size: few; cdr3_aa: CASSFRRDPYNSPLHF
j_call: TRBJ2-1; v_call: TRBV20-1; clone_size: few; cdr3_aa: CSAGSKTSYNEQFF
j_call: TRBJ2-5; v_call: TRBV5-1; clone_size: .; cdr3_aa: CASSTNEETQYF
j_call: TRBJ1-5; v_call: TRBV27; clone_size: few; cdr3_aa: CASSITTAQPQHF
j_call: TRBJ2-2; v_call: TRBV3-1; clone_size: few; cdr3_aa: CASSLRSGRGTGELFF
j_call: TRBJ1-1; v_call: TRBV18; clone_size: few; cdr3_aa: CASSPQGPDTEAFF
j_call: TRBJ1-1; v_call: TRBV7-6; clone_size: many; cdr3_aa: CASSWKTGPGTEAFF
j_call: TRBJ2-6; v_call: TRBV4-1; clone_size: .; cdr3_aa: CASSPLPPRTGALSGANVLTF
j_call: TRBJ2-5; v_call: TRBV5-1; clone_size: .; cdr3_aa: CASSFQGAEETQYF
j_call: TRBJ1-1; v_call: TRBV9; clone_size: few; cdr3_aa: CASSVGPQGWTEAFF
j_call: TRBJ2-7; v_call: TRBV20-1; clone_size: many; cdr3_aa: CSARDIGSGGPYEQYF
j_call: TRBJ1-2; v_call: TRBV20-1; clone_size: few; cdr3_aa: CSASAGTNYGYTF
j_call: TRBJ1-2; v_call: TRBV4-2; clone_size: few; cdr3_aa: CASSQVPGSSYGYTF
j_call: TRBJ2-1; v_call: TRBV7-3; clone_size: few; cdr3_aa: CASSPGTLYNEQFF
j_call: TRBJ2-1; v_call: TRBV20-1; clone_size: many; cdr3_aa: CSAPLAGIDYNEQFF
j_call: TRBJ2-3; v_call: TRBV12-3/TRBV12-4; clone_size: many; cdr3_aa: CASSLAGETDTQYF
j_call: TRBJ1-2; v_call: TRBV4-3; clone_size: few; cdr3_aa: CASSQTRGTANYGYTF
j_call: TRBJ2-5; v_call: TRBV11-2; clone_size: few; cdr3_aa: CASSGRTSGEETQYF
j_call: TRBJ1-2; v_call: TRBV5-1; clone_size: many; cdr3_aa: CASSLVPGAQGYGYTF
j_call: TRBJ1-2; v_call: TRBV27; clone_size: .; cdr3_aa: CASSLLPGGGYTF
j_call: TRBJ2-3; v_call: TRBV5-1; clone_size: many; cdr3_aa: CASTPMTSGGTDTQYF
j_call: TRBJ2-7; v_call: TRBV13; clone_size: .; cdr3_aa: CASSYRTGTNSYEQYF
j_call: TRBJ2-1; v_call: TRBV20-1; clone_size: few; cdr3_aa: CSAARRTSGGVSYSEQFF
j_call: TRBJ2-1; v_call: TRBV20-1; clone_size: .; cdr3_aa: CSANEGHEQFF